A selection of T cell receptor beta chains follows, all from one sample in a study of T cell responses to AZD1222 COVID-19 vaccine. Using immunoSEQ multiplex PCR, the repertoire was profiled, and TCRdb retains in-frame clones only, with some absent. The sample records 15,000 to 20,000 clones, 89% being singletons. The sample here was peripheral blood, taken 28 days after the second AZD1222 dose. The receptors were sampled from an adult who received the AZD1222 COVID-19 vaccine. The conserved cysteine and the conserved F or W are not part of the CDR3 here. D genes are given only for firm matches.

>NA|TRBV7-6|TRBJ2-1
ASSLGQGGNEQF
>TRBD2|TRBV6-5|TRBJ2-7
ASSYAGTSWYEQY
>NA|TRBV7-3|TRBJ2-6
ASSPSSSSGANVLT
>NA|TRBV5-4|TRBJ2-3
ASSPARQGSTQY
>NA|TRBV4-1|TRBJ1-1
ASSQDWGALGTEAF
>NA|TRBV28|TRBJ1-1
ASRGNTEAF
>NA|TRBV30|TRBJ2-5
AWSVPPGETQY
>TRBD1|TRBV15|TRBJ1-2
ATSKDRGRSGYT
>NA|TRBV3-1/TRBV3-2|TRBJ1-2
ASSRGENYGYT
>NA|TRBV11-2|TRBJ2-5
ASSFVRETQY
>NA|TRBV6-5|TRBJ2-7
ASSYRDVAYEQY
>NA|TRBV20-1|TRBJ1-4
SAEAEKLF
>TRBD2|TRBV5-1|TRBJ2-7
ASSFSGGGDEQY